What follows are 23 T cell receptor beta chains derived from one specimen sequenced in a study of cytomegalovirus exposure and HLA in healthy donors. TCRdb keeps only in-frame clones here, not all; method: immunoSEQ multiplex PCR. The table includes a few hundred thousand clones, about nine tenths detected once. Input material: PBMCs. The receptors stem from a woman under 30 in good health and CMV-seronegative.

The chain joins TRBV7-8 to TRBJ1-1, with TRBD1 matching 7 bases. The V gene's germline CDR1 is SGHVS and CDR2 FQNEAQ. This CDR3 is built from 15 residues. Trimming cost V 1 base and J 1 base; bases outside gene matches: 3. CDR3 loop: CASSLGTGKNTEAFF. CDR3 nucleotide sequence: TGTGCCAGCAGCTTAGGGACAGGAAAGAACACTGAAGCTTTCTTT.

V gene TRBV2 combines with J gene TRBJ1-5; 7 bases align to TRBD1. The germline V gene encodes CDR1 SNHLY and CDR2 FYNNEI. The CDR3 loop spans 15 amino acids. Trimming took 2 bases from V and 1 from J; bases not matched to a gene: 2. As DNA, the CDR3 is TGTGCCAGCAGTGAACAACAGGGGAGCAATCAGCCCCAGCATTTT. Its translation is CASSEQQGSNQPQHF. Full variable domain (rest looked up from reference TRBV2 and TRBJ1-5): EPEVTQTPSHQVTQMGQEVILRCVPISNHLYFYWYRQILGQKVEFLVSFYNNEISEKSEIFDDQFSVERPDGSNFTLKIRSTKLEDSAMYFCASSEQQGSNQPQHFGDGTRLSIL.

The chain has TRBV6-1 and TRBJ1-6; TRBD1 agrees at 7 bases. Germline assignment: CDR1 MNHNS and CDR2 SASEGT. The junction had 15 bases not matched to a gene; V was cut back by 4 bases and J by 9 bases. This CDR3 comprises 17 residues. The CDR3 loop reads CASSGGVQGVWISPLHF. CDR3 nucleotides: TGTGCCAGCAGTGGAGGGGTTCAGGGGGTATGGATTTCACCCCTCCACTTT.

V usage is TRBV29-1 and J usage is TRBJ2-2, with 7 bases identical to TRBD1. CDR3 length: 15 residues. Germline V gene sequence: CDR1 SQVTM, CDR2 ANQGSEA. V lost 5 bases and J lost 3; bases outside the gene matches: 9. The CDR3 nucleotides read TGCAGCGTTACACAGGGGCTTTGGGACACCGGGGAGCTGTTTTTT. This codes for CSVTQGLWDTGELFF.

The V call is TRBV10-2, the J call TRBJ2-2, with 8 bases matching TRBD1. This CDR3 is built from 14 residues. V was clipped by 6 bases and J by 2 bases; unmatched bases: 2. CDR1 is WSHSY, CDR2 SAAADI, per germline. The CDR3 sequence: CASRGQGNTGELFF. Here the CDR3 DNA reads TGCGCCAGCAGAGGACAGGGTAACACCGGGGAGCTGTTTTTT.

The chain is built from TRBV5-6 and TRBJ2-7, with a tentative D call TRBD2 (5 bases). This CDR3 contains 14 residues. V shed 2 bases and J shed 2 bases, with 11 bases lying between them. Germline CDR1 is SGHDT and CDR2 is YYEEEE. The CDR3 here is CASSFGVGTYEQYF. DNA of the CDR3: TGTGCCAGCAGCTTCGGGGTGGGGACCTACGAGCAGTACTTC.

J is TRBJ1-1 and V is TRBV5-1; maybe TRBD1 (5 bases). Germline V gene data show CDR1 as SGHRS and CDR2 as YFSETQ. This CDR3 comprises 15 residues. Trimming took off 6 bases at V and 0 bases at J, with 15 bases between the two ends. The CDR3 coding sequence is TGCGCCAGCAAGGGTGGGGGGACTATGAACACTGAAGCTTTCTTT. Translating gives CASKGGGTMNTEAFF.

The gene calls are TRBV7-9 and TRBJ2-5; D gene ambiguous. Germline assignment: CDR1 SEHNR and CDR2 FQNEAQ (reference sequence). CDR3 length: 14 amino acids. The V end lost 0 bases, the J end lost 5 bases, and 10 bases lay between the germline ends. CDR3 sequence: CASSLALASETQYF. In DNA, the CDR3 is TGTGCCAGCAGCTTAGCGTTGGCCTCGGAGACCCAGTACTTC.

The chain uses TRBV27 and TRBJ2-7; D might be TRBD2 (5 bases). CDR3 length equals 14 residues. V dropped 1 base and J dropped 1 base, with 8 bases sitting between them. Germline V gene sequence: CDR1 MNHEY, CDR2 SMNVEV (reference sequence). CDR3 bases: TGTGCCAGCAGTTTATACGGGGAGTCCTACGAGCAGTACTTC. Residues: CASSLYGESYEQYF.

The chain combines TRBV6-5 with TRBJ2-3; D uncertain. Germline V gives CDR1 MNHEY, CDR2 SVGAGI. The ends were cut back, 2 bases at V and 4 bases at J, with 7 bases in the middle. The CDR3 length is 13 residues. CDR3 DNA sequence: TGTGCCAGCAGTTACGGTAGTTCAGATACGCAGTATTTT. It translates to CASSYGSSDTQYF.

The table lists this clone with a few counts. The chain carries TRBV30 and TRBJ2-7; unclear D gene. The CDR3 is 15 amino acids. Deletions cut 0 bases from V and 3 bases from J, with 15 bases between. Germline assignment: CDR1 GTSNPN and CDR2 SVGIG (reference sequence). CDR3 bases: TGTGCCTGGAGTGTTGGTTATAGCCGGAGCTACGAGCAGTACTTC. Translated: CAWSVGYSRSYEQYF.

The rearrangement links TRBV4-2 to TRBJ2-2, with a weak D call TRBD1 (6 bases). V was shortened by 1 base and J by 1 base, with 7 bases between the two germline ends. Germline CDR1 LGHNA, CDR2 YNFKEQ. The CDR3 is 15 amino acids. CDR3 nucleotides: TGTGCCAGCAGCCAAGGGGACATGAACACCGGGGAGCTGTTTTTT. Translated, it gives CASSQGDMNTGELFF.

V usage is TRBV19 and J usage is TRBJ1-1; 7 nucleotides line up with TRBD1. With 3 bases clipped from V and 4 bases from J, the junction kept 5 bases outside the gene matches. Germline V gene lookup returns CDR1 LNHDA and CDR2 SQIVND (reference sequence). The CDR3 length is 14 residues. Here the CDR3 reads CASSIRGVGTEAFF. CDR3 DNA: TGTGCCAGTAGTATCAGGGGGGTTGGCACTGAAGCTTTCTTT.

The rearrangement joins TRBV6-1 to TRBJ2-5, with 9 positions matching TRBD1. V gave up 10 bases and J gave up 12 bases; unmatched junction bases: 15. The V gene's germline CDR1 is MNHNS and CDR2 SASEGT. The length of the CDR3 is 13 residues. As DNA, the CDR3 is TGTGCCACCCACCGGACAGGGGTCCCCTCAAAGTACTTC. Translating it yields CATHRTGVPSKYF.

The chain carries TRBV6-1 and TRBJ1-6; TRBD1 aligns across 7 bases. Germline loops: CDR1 MNHNS, CDR2 SASEGT. The V and J ends lost 6 bases and 7 bases, in that order; junction bases with no gene match: 6. The CDR3 consists of 14 residues. CDR3 nucleotides: TGTGCCAGCAGAACGGGACAGAGCAATTCACCCCTCCACTTT. Protein product: CASRTGQSNSPLHF.

This chain connects TRBV19 to TRBJ1-1; D might be TRBD1 (6 bases). CDR1 is LNHDA, CDR2 SQIVND, per germline (reference sequence). There are 14 residues in the CDR3. V shed 6 bases and J shed 4 bases, with 15 bases lying between them. The CDR3 reads CASRVDRFGTEAFF. CDR3 coding DNA: TGTGCCAGTAGAGTTGACAGGTTTGGCACTGAAGCTTTCTTT.

V usage is TRBV6-5 and J usage is TRBJ1-6; a weak D match, TRBD1 (6 bases). The CDR3 has 15 residues. Trimming stripped 6 bases from V and 10 bases from J, with 19 bases between. From germline, CDR1 is MNHEY and CDR2 SVGAGI. CDR3 residues: CASSPLQGSDSPLHF. DNA of the CDR3: TGTGCCAGCAGCCCGCTACAGGGATCCGACTCACCCCTCCACTTT.

V and J are TRBV28 and TRBJ2-2; 7 positions match TRBD1. This CDR3 region has 13 residues. Germline V lookup: CDR1 MDHEN, CDR2 SYDVKM. Germline trimming cut 6 bases from V and 6 bases from J; bases unmatched to any gene: 4. CDR3: CASSLQGPGELFF. The CDR3 DNA follows: TGTGCCAGCAGCTTACAGGGGCCCGGGGAGCTGTTTTTT.

This clone has a single count. The sample has other DNA sequences that encode this CDR3 too. The chain links TRBV28 to TRBJ1-1; D remains ambiguous. The CDR3 has 13 residues. The germline CDR1 and CDR2 sequences are MDHEN and SYDVKM. The ends were cut back, 2 bases at V and 1 base at J, with 5 bases in the middle. CDR3: CASSLGRNTEAFF. CDR3 DNA: TGTGCCAGCAGTTTAGGTAGGAACACTGAAGCTTTCTTT. Full variable domain (rest looked up from reference TRBV28 and TRBJ1-1): DVKVTQSSRYLVKRTGEKVFLECVQDMDHENMFWYRQDPGLGLRLIYFSYDVKMKEKGDIPEGYSVSREKKERFSLILESASTNQTSMYLCASSLGRNTEAFFGQGTRLTVV.

This clone showed up just a few times. The V call is TRBV30, the J call TRBJ2-5, with a weak D call TRBD1 (6 bases). CDR1 and CDR2 from the germline V gene are GTSNPN and SVGIG (reference sequence). Trimming took off 0 bases at V and 2 bases at J, with 7 bases between the two ends. The CDR3 extends over 13 amino acids. The CDR3 DNA reads as TGTGCCTGGAGTGTTGACAGGCAAGAGACCCAGTACTTC. It translates to CAWSVDRQETQYF.

This chain links TRBV27 with TRBJ2-7; 7 nucleotides match TRBD2. V lost 5 bases to trimming and J lost 0 bases; unmatched junction nucleotides: 10. Germline V gene sequence: CDR1 MNHEY, CDR2 SMNVEV (reference sequence). The length of the CDR3 is 16 residues. The CDR3 is CASSPLSGSTSYEQYF. Here the CDR3 DNA reads TGTGCCAGCAGTCCCCTTAGCGGGTCCACCTCCTACGAGCAGTACTTC.

V is TRBV2 and J is TRBJ2-3; no firm D call. Germline V gene lookup returns CDR1 SNHLY and CDR2 FYNNEI. CDR3 size: 12 residues. V was trimmed by 7 bases and J by 2 bases, leaving 7 bases between them. In DNA, the CDR3 is TGTGCCAGCAATCCCTTCACAGATACGCAGTATTTT. Translated, it gives CASNPFTDTQYF. The full variable domain, completed using reference TRBV2 and TRBJ2-3, is EPEVTQTPSHQVTQMGQEVILRCVPISNHLYFYWYRQILGQKVEFLVSFYNNEISEKSEIFDDQFSVERPDGSNFTLKIRSTKLEDSAMYFCASNPFTDTQYFGPGTRLTVL.

This clone was detected only once. V usage is TRBV25-1 and J usage is TRBJ2-5, with no clear D. Germline lookup yields CDR1 MGHDK and CDR2 SYGVNS. The CDR3 loop spans 12 amino acids. The V gene lost 8 bases and the J gene lost 7 bases, with 14 bases spanning the gap. DNA for the CDR3: TGTGCCAGCGCCGCACTCACGTCGACCCAGTACTTC. It translates to CASAALTSTQYF.